What follows are 7 T cell receptor beta chains derived from one specimen sequenced in a study of blood T cell repertoires in COVID-19. The data were produced by immunoSEQ multiplex PCR, yet TCRdb's version contains in-frame clones alone and is incomplete. Counted here are about 420,000 clones, around nine tenths occurring once; the ten biggest clones make up 0.8% to 0.85%. Input material: peripheral blood. These receptors were collected from a man aged 18 to 35 with COVID-19, enrolled during active disease.

The gene calls are TRBV6-1 and TRBJ1-6; weak D call: TRBD1 (5 bases). This CDR3 spans 14 amino acids. The germline CDR1 and CDR2 sequences are MNHNS and SASEGT. The V and J ends lost 0 bases and 10 bases respectively, with 10 bases between them. CDR3: CASSEAQARSPLHF. Written as DNA, the CDR3 is TGTGCCAGCAGTGAAGCACAGGCGAGGTCACCCCTCCACTTT.

The J gene is TRBJ1-4, the V gene TRBV9, with D unresolved. The CDR3 consists of 17 residues. V gave up 0 bases and J gave up 8 bases, with 20 bases separating them. Germline V lookup: CDR1 SGDLS, CDR2 YYNGEE. CDR3 in DNA: TGTGCCAGCAGCGTAGACAGAACACCTCACCAAGGAGAAAAACTGTTTTTT. It specifies CASSVDRTPHQGEKLFF.

The CDR3 is CASRPSGRRDNEQFF. The CDR3 DNA follows: TGTGCCAGCAGACCTAGCGGGAGACGAGACAATGAGCAGTTCTTC. This chain joins TRBV11-3 and TRBJ2-1; 10 nucleotides line up with TRBD2. In germline, CDR1 is SGHNT, CDR2 YENEEA. This CDR3 has 15 amino acids. With 6 bases clipped from V and 5 bases from J, the junction kept 7 bases outside the gene matches.

The chain employs TRBV2 and TRBJ2-6; D uncertain. Germline V lookup: CDR1 SNHLY, CDR2 FYNNEI. V was cut by 7 bases and J by 1 base, with 14 bases left in between. The CDR3 consists of 16 residues. The CDR3 bases are TGTGCCAGCACGAATGGCCTCGGGTCTGGGGCCAACGTCCTGACTTTC. It yields the protein CASTNGLGSGANVLTF.

This chain connects TRBV25-1 to TRBJ1-2; D is undetermined. CDR3 length: 12 amino acids. Germline CDR1 reads MGHDK; CDR2 reads SYGVNS. V was trimmed by 7 bases and J by 2 bases, leaving 8 bases between them. The chain's CDR3 is CASTGGNYGYTF. The CDR3 DNA is TGTGCCAGCACCGGAGGGAACTATGGCTACACCTTC.

The V call is TRBV11-3, the J call TRBJ2-1; 9 bases map to TRBD2. The CDR3 extends over 16 amino acids. Germline-derived CDR1 and CDR2 are SGHNT and YENEEA. V shed 0 bases, J shed 9 bases, and the junction held 9 bases outside the gene matches. The CDR3 nucleotides read TGTGCCAGCAGCTTAGATCTAGCGGGGTGGATTGGTGAGCAGTTCTTC. Its translation: CASSLDLAGWIGEQFF.

V gene TRBV14 combines with J gene TRBJ2-6; possible D gene TRBD2, 6 bases. CDR3 size: 15 residues. V was cut by 1 base and J by 3 bases, with 7 bases left in between. CDR1 SGHDN and CDR2 FVKESK come from the germline V gene. The CDR3 region has the DNA TGTGCCAGCAGCCAAGCGGGAGTTGGGGCCAACGTCCTGACTTTC. Translating gives CASSQAGVGANVLTF.